This TCR beta chain derives from a study of PD-L1 blockade in urothelial cancer. Overall study context: Patients' prior chemotherapy regimens numbered 0 to 3.

The V and J ends lost 6 bases and 5 bases respectively, with 20 bases between them. This CDR3 region has 15 residues. The germline gives CDR1 LNHDA, CDR2 SQIVND (reference sequence). Using immunoSEQ multiplex PCR, the repertoire was profiled, and TCRdb retains in-frame clones only, with some absent. In the table there are 30,000 to 35,000 clones, more than 65% of which are singletons. This TCR was sampled from a man aged 55 to 69 with urothelial cancer. The chain links TRBV19 to TRBJ2-7; D perhaps matches TRBD1 (7 bases). The sample was PBMCs, taken around atezolizumab (anti-PD-L1) treatment. The chain's CDR3 is CASSPRRGRVHEQYF. The CDR3 DNA is TGTGCCAGTAGCCCTCGGAGGGGGCGCGTCCACGAGCAGTACTTC. The full variable domain, its missing parts supplied by reference TRBV19 and TRBJ2-7, is DGGITQSPKYLFRKEGQNVTLSCEQNLNHDAMYWYRQDPGQGLRLIYYSQIVNDFQKGDIAEGYSVSREKKESFPLTVTSAQKNPTAFYLCASSPRRGRVHEQYFGPGTRLTVT.